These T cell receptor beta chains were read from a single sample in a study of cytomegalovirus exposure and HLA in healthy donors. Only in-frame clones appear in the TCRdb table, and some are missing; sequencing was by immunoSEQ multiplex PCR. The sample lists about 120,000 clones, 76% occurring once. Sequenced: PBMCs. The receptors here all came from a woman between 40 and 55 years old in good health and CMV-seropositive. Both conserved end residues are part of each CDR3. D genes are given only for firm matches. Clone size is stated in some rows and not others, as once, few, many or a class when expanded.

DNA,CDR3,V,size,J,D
TGCGCCAGCAGCGTTGGACTAGCGGGGGGGGAGCTGTTTTTT,CASSVGLAGGELFF,TRBV5-1,NA,TRBJ2-2,TRBD2
TGCGCCAGCAGCTTTACCGGGACAGACAATGAGCAGTTCTTC,CASSFTGTDNEQFF,TRBV5-1,once,TRBJ2-1,TRBD1
TGTGCCAGCAGCTTAGGGGGGACAGATAATGAAAAACTGTTTTTT,CASSLGGTDNEKLFF,TRBV7-2,NA,TRBJ1-4,TRBD1
TGTGCCAGCAGTGGTGCGGGGACGGATTACAATCAGCCCCAGCATTTT,CASSGAGTDYNQPQHF,TRBV25-1,few,TRBJ1-5,NA
TGTGCCAGCAGCGACGGACAGGGGGACGAAAAACTGTTTTTT,CASSDGQGDEKLFF,TRBV2,NA,TRBJ1-4,TRBD1
TGCGCCAGCAGCTCGACAGGGTTTGGCACTGAAGCTTTCTTT,CASSSTGFGTEAFF,TRBV5-1,NA,TRBJ1-1,TRBD1
TGTGCCAGCAGAAACAGGGGGGGAAACACCATATATTTT,CASRNRGGNTIYF,TRBV13,NA,TRBJ1-3,TRBD1
TGTGCCAGCAGCGTAGGGACTAGCGGTGCAGATACGCAGTATTTT,CASSVGTSGADTQYF,TRBV9,NA,TRBJ2-3,TRBD2
TGCGCCAGCAGAAGACAGGCCAACACCGGGGAGCTGTTTTTT,CASRRQANTGELFF,TRBV10-1,NA,TRBJ2-2,NA
TGTGCCAGCAGGGACAGAACGAACACTGAAGCTTTCTTT,CASRDRTNTEAFF,TRBV9,NA,TRBJ1-1,NA
TGTGCCAGCAGCCTATATCCGGGACAGGGGGGATCTGGGGCCAACGTCCTGACTTTC,CASSLYPGQGGSGANVLTF,TRBV5-4,NA,TRBJ2-6,TRBD1
TGTGCTACCCAGGGTCCTGGAAACACCATATATTTT,CATQGPGNTIYF,TRBV7-7,NA,TRBJ1-3,NA
TGTGCCAGCAGCCAAGCTACGGGTCGGGTCCGAAATCAGCCCCAGCATTTT,CASSQATGRVRNQPQHF,TRBV7-9,NA,TRBJ1-5,NA
TGTGCCAGCAGCTTGGGCGGACTAGCCTACGAGCAGTACTTC,CASSLGGLAYEQYF,TRBV5-6,once,TRBJ2-7,TRBD2
TGTGCCAGCAGCTTAGAAACTAGCGGGGGAACCGGGGAGCTGTTTTTT,CASSLETSGGTGELFF,TRBV7-6,NA,TRBJ2-2,TRBD2
TGTGCCAGCAGAGGGGGCACGAACACCGGGGAGCTGTTTTTT,CASRGGTNTGELFF,TRBV9,NA,TRBJ2-2,TRBD1
TGTGCCAGCAGTTACTCCATAGCCGAAAAACTGTTTTTT,CASSYSIAEKLFF,TRBV6-5,NA,TRBJ1-4,NA
TGTTCCAGCAGCATACCGACAGGGCGGCGCACCGGGGAGCTGTTTTTT,CSSSIPTGRRTGELFF,TRBV7-9,NA,TRBJ2-2,TRBD1
TGTGCCAGCAGTGAAGCGCTGGCGACAGGGGTATCCTACGAGCAGTACTTC,CASSEALATGVSYEQYF,TRBV6-1,NA,TRBJ2-7,TRBD1
TGTGCCAGCAGCTTAGGAGGTAACCAAGCTTTCTTT,CASSLGGNQAFF,TRBV5-4,once,TRBJ1-1,NA
TGCGCCAGCAGGCAGGGGGTAAGCAATCAGCCCCAGCATTTT,CASRQGVSNQPQHF,TRBV5-1,NA,TRBJ1-5,TRBD1
TGTGCCATCAGTGGTGGGACTCTAGACGAGCAGTACTTC,CAISGGTLDEQYF,TRBV10-3,NA,TRBJ2-7,NA
TGTGCCTGGAGTAGGGTAGCGGGCTCGGAGACCCAGTACTTC,CAWSRVAGSETQYF,TRBV30,few,TRBJ2-5,TRBD2
TGTGCCAGCAGCCTCCCCTCAGGCGGGACAGGGTATCATGAGCAGTTCTTC,CASSLPSGGTGYHEQFF,TRBV27,NA,TRBJ2-1,TRBD1
TGTGCCAGTAGTGAGGCGGGCGAAAAACTGTTTTTT,CASSEAGEKLFF,TRBV19,NA,TRBJ1-4,NA
TGTGCCAGCAGCCAAGAAGGCCACCAGGGGACCTACACTGAAGCTTTCTTT,CASSQEGHQGTYTEAFF,TRBV14,NA,TRBJ1-1,NA
TGCAGCGCACCGGACAGGTTATACGGCAACACTGAAGCTTTCTTT,CSAPDRLYGNTEAFF,TRBV29-1,NA,TRBJ1-1,TRBD1
TGTGCCATCAGTGGGACTAGCGTTTACAATGAGCAGTTCTTC,CAISGTSVYNEQFF,TRBV10-3,NA,TRBJ2-1,TRBD2
TGCGCCAGCAGCTTGGAATCAGGGAGCAATCAGCCCCAGCATTTT,CASSLESGSNQPQHF,TRBV5-1,NA,TRBJ1-5,NA
TGCAGCGCAGGACAGAAGGATTCACCCCTCCACTTT,CSAGQKDSPLHF,TRBV29-1,NA,TRBJ1-6,NA
TGTGCCAGCAGCTCGGGTGGGAGGAACACCATATATTTT,CASSSGGRNTIYF,TRBV7-9,NA,TRBJ1-3,NA
TGCGCCAGCATGGTGGGGACAGGGGGCCTTGGCTACACCTTC,CASMVGTGGLGYTF,TRBV5-1,NA,TRBJ1-2,TRBD1
TGTGCCATCAGCTTGGGGACTAGCGGGTACCAAGAGACCCAGTACTTC,CAISLGTSGYQETQYF,TRBV10-3,once,TRBJ2-5,TRBD2
TGTGCCAGCTCAAACTTACAGGGCTACGAGCAGTACTTC,CASSNLQGYEQYF,TRBV2,NA,TRBJ2-7,NA
TGCGCCAGCAGCTTGGCCCCTTGGGACAGGGTCTTCTCCAAATACGAGCAGTACTTC,CASSLAPWDRVFSKYEQYF,TRBV5-1,few,TRBJ2-7,TRBD1
TGTGCCAGCAGCTTATTAGCGGGGGCCCCAGAAGAGACCCAGTACTTC,CASSLLAGAPEETQYF,TRBV11-2,NA,TRBJ2-5,TRBD2
TGTGCCAGCAGCACCTCCGGGACAGGGGGCCCACAAGGCACTGAAGCTTTCTTT,CASSTSGTGGPQGTEAFF,TRBV11-2,NA,TRBJ1-1,TRBD1
TGTGCCAGCAGACCTTCCGGGACAGCGGATGGCTACACCTTC,CASRPSGTADGYTF,TRBV6-1,NA,TRBJ1-2,TRBD1
TGTGCCAGCAAGGCGGGACAGGGAAGCTATGGCTACACCTTC,CASKAGQGSYGYTF,TRBV6-6,NA,TRBJ1-2,TRBD1
TGTGCCAGCAGTGAGGGGAGGGTAGGGGAAAAACTGTTTTTT,CASSEGRVGEKLFF,TRBV6-1,once,TRBJ1-4,NA
TGTGCCAGCACCCTACTGAGGGACACTGAAGCTTTCTTT,CASTLLRDTEAFF,TRBV6-1,NA,TRBJ1-1,NA
TGTGCCAGCAGAAGGGATCAGGGAAGGCAGCCCCAGCATTTT,CASRRDQGRQPQHF,TRBV6-5,NA,TRBJ1-5,NA
TGTGCCAGCAGCATCCGGACGGCGGAGGAGTTCTTC,CASSIRTAEEFF,TRBV21-1,NA,TRBJ2-1,NA
TGCGCCAGCAGTGACCAGGGGGGAACCTACGAGCAGTACTTC,CASSDQGGTYEQYF,TRBV10-1,once,TRBJ2-7,NA
TGTGCCAGCAGTGTGGCAGTTAAAAATTCACCCCTCCACTTT,CASSVAVKNSPLHF,TRBV2,NA,TRBJ1-6,NA
TGTGCCAGCAGCGTAGGACTCTCATACGAGAACGAGCAGTACTTC,CASSVGLSYENEQYF,TRBV9,NA,TRBJ2-7,NA
TGTGCCAGCAGTGAGACAGGGTGGGAGTCACCCCTCCACTTT,CASSETGWESPLHF,TRBV25-1,NA,TRBJ1-6,TRBD1
TGTGCCATCAAAAGGGAGGACGGGGCCATTAATGAGCAGTTCTTC,CAIKREDGAINEQFF,TRBV10-3,NA,TRBJ2-1,NA
TGTGCCAGTTCCGGGACAGGGGACGAGCAGTACTTC,CASSGTGDEQYF,TRBV10-3,NA,TRBJ2-7,TRBD1
TGCAGTGCATCAGACAAGGGGGATCAGTACTTC,CSASDKGDQYF,TRBV20-1,NA,TRBJ2-7,NA